Shown below are 17 T cell receptor beta chains from a single sample sequenced in a study of blood T cells in healthy people across ages. Alongside a J-beta primer mix, a sample-barcoded 5' primer served in a second PCR lasting roughly 6 to 12 cycles. TCRdb redid the calling of the 5' RACE reads with MiXCR, one entry per CDR3 protein. The table shows hundreds of thousands of distinct CDR3 sequences, with about 61% occurring only once. Sequenced input: blood. These receptors all stem from a man aged 35 to 55 in good health.

The V gene is TRBV29-1, the J gene TRBJ1-4; D is unclear. The CDR3 has 11 residues. Germline-derived CDR1 and CDR2 are SQVTM and ANQGSEA. V lost 4 bases to trimming and J lost 8 bases, with 8 bases between them. CDR3 amino acids: CSVVKGEKLFF. CDR3 in DNA: TGCAGCGTTGTGAAAGGGGAAAAACTGTTTTTT.

V usage is TRBV20-1 and J usage is TRBJ2-1; 7 bases line up with TRBD1. Per the germline V gene, CDR1 is DFQATT and CDR2 is SNEGSKA (reference sequence). V lost 7 bases, J lost 6 bases, and 12 bases stayed unmatched. CDR3 length: 14 amino acids. The CDR3 here is CSGASPKGANEQFF. In DNA, the CDR3 is TGCAGTGGGGCATCTCCCAAGGGGGCCAATGAGCAGTTCTTC.

This clonotype has a handful of counts. The V gene is TRBV7-2, the J gene TRBJ2-1, with 9 bases identical to TRBD1. Unmatched junction bases numbered 2, after V lost 4 bases and J lost 7 bases. CDR3 size: 13 residues. The germline V gene encodes CDR1 SGHTA and CDR2 FQGNSA. The CDR3 region is CASSWTGVNEQFF. CDR3 bases: TGTGCCAGCAGCTGGACAGGGGTAAATGAGCAGTTCTTC.

This rearrangement joins TRBV20-1 to TRBJ2-1; D may be TRBD2 (6 bases). The CDR3 is 15 residues long. With 3 bases removed from V and 2 bases from J, the gap between germline ends came to 14 bases. The V gene's germline CDR1 is DFQATT and CDR2 SNEGSKA (reference sequence). The CDR3 is CSASSSEGTYNEQFF. The CDR3 coding sequence is TGCAGTGCTAGTTCTAGCGAGGGAACCTACAATGAGCAGTTCTTC.

This sequence joins TRBV6-1 and TRBJ2-7; maybe TRBD2 (5 bases). The CDR3 is 15 amino acids. In germline, CDR1 is MNHNS, CDR2 SASEGT. The V gene lost 7 bases and the J gene lost 5 bases, with 21 bases spanning the gap. The CDR3 spells CASTETHTGLDEQYF. CDR3 coding DNA: TGTGCCAGCACCGAGACGCATACGGGGTTGGACGAGCAGTACTTC.

V usage is TRBV5-1 and J usage is TRBJ2-4, with D possibly matching TRBD1 (6 bases). This CDR3 is 20 amino acids long. Germline V lookup: CDR1 SGHRS, CDR2 YFSETQ. Trimming stripped 4 bases from V and 7 bases from J, with 33 bases between. CDR3 in amino acids: CASSPDLGALVSRGMNIQYF. CDR3 sequence (DNA): TGCGCCAGCAGCCCGGACCTCGGGGCTCTGGTGAGTAGGGGGATGAACATTCAGTACTTC.

The J gene is TRBJ2-3, the V gene TRBV20-1; 16 positions agree with TRBD2. The ends lost 2 bases at V and 4 bases at J; junction bases unmatched: 12. The CDR3 loop spans 19 amino acids. CDR1 is DFQATT, CDR2 SNEGSKA, per germline (reference sequence). CDR3 DNA: TGCAGTGCTAGAACTCCCACCGGGACTAGCGGGAGGGTTTCAGATACGCAGTATTTT. This codes for CSARTPTGTSGRVSDTQYF.

In its sample, this clonotype was seen a few times. V and J are TRBV7-2 and TRBJ2-5, with a weak D call TRBD2 (7 bases). V was pared by 5 bases and J by 4 bases, with 17 bases between. The CDR3 sequence is 15 residues long. Looked up from germline, CDR1 is SGHTA and CDR2 is FQGNSA. The CDR3 reads CASSPSGGPRETQYF. The CDR3 DNA sequence: TGTGCCAGCAGCCCCTCGGGGGGCCCCCGAGAGACCCAGTACTTC.

The rearrangement joins TRBV11-2 to TRBJ2-1; 9 bases are a match to TRBD2. Germline CDR1 SGHAT, CDR2 FQNNGV. The CDR3 has 16 amino acids. The trim removed 5 bases at V and 4 bases at J, leaving 9 bases unmatched. CDR3 sequence: CASSGYSGSGYNEQFF. CDR3 DNA: TGTGCCAGCAGCGGATATAGCGGGAGTGGATACAATGAGCAGTTCTTC.

The chain employs TRBV7-2 and TRBJ2-7, with unresolved D. This CDR3 is 16 amino acids long. V lost 5 bases and J 1 base, leaving 18 bases between the germline ends. In germline, CDR1 is SGHTA, CDR2 FQGNSA. CDR3 DNA sequence: TGTGCCAGCAGCCGGGCGGTGGCGGAGACTTCCTACGAGCAGTACTTC. Its protein is CASSRAVAETSYEQYF. Full variable domain (missing parts from reference TRBV7-2 and TRBJ2-7): GAGVSQSPSNKVTEKGKDVELRCDPISGHTALYWYRQSLGQGLEFLIYFQGNSAPDKSGLPSDRFSAERTGGSVSTLTIQRTQQEDSAVYLCASSRAVAETSYEQYFGPGTRLTVT.

This clonotype was detected once. The CDR3 nucleotides are TGTGCCAGCAGTCTCGGGGGGGCCAAACCCTACAATGAGCAGTTCTTC. Protein sequence: CASSLGGAKPYNEQFF. This chain connects TRBV5-4 to TRBJ2-1; 8 bases align to TRBD2. The V gene end was trimmed by 5 bases and the J gene end by 2 bases; junction bases not matched to a gene: 9. Germline lookup yields CDR1 SGHNT and CDR2 YYREEE (reference sequence). The CDR3 loop spans 16 amino acids.

This clonotype turned up a few times. The J gene is TRBJ2-5, the V gene TRBV25-1, with a tentative D call TRBD2 (5 bases). V lost 3 bases to trimming and J lost 2 bases, with 13 bases between them. Germline V gene lookup returns CDR1 MGHDK and CDR2 SYGVNS. This CDR3 has 15 amino acids. CDR3 nucleotide sequence: TGTGCCAGCAGTGATAACAGACTACCGCAAGAGACCCAGTACTTC. Translation gives CASSDNRLPQETQYF.

The chain uses TRBV7-9 and TRBJ2-1; D is ambiguous. This CDR3 region has 16 residues. Germline V lookup: CDR1 SEHNR, CDR2 FQNEAQ (reference sequence). V lost 1 base and J lost 7, with 17 bases in between. The CDR3 here is CASSLGVGLEANEQFF. The CDR3 DNA is TGTGCCAGCAGCTTAGGAGTAGGCCTAGAGGCGAATGAGCAGTTCTTC. Variable domain in full (rest from reference TRBV7-9 and TRBJ2-1): DTGVSQNPRHKITKRGQNVTFRCDPISEHNRLYWYRQTLGQGPEFLTYFQNEAQLEKSRLLSDRFSAERPKGSFSTLEIQRTEQGDSAMYLCASSLGVGLEANEQFFGPGTRLTVL.

CDR3 protein: CASSNQGKSYEQYF. DNA of the CDR3: TGTGCCAGCAGCAATCAGGGAAAGAGCTACGAGCAGTACTTC. V gene TRBV12-3 or TRBV12-4 combines with J gene TRBJ2-5, with D tentatively TRBD1 (5 bases). The J call may be incorrect, as the DNA end agrees better with TRBJ2-7. CDR3 length equals 14 residues.

This clonotype was counted a few times. The CDR3 here is CAISEAGEYGYTF. For the CDR3, the DNA is TGTGCCATCAGTGAGGCAGGGGAGTATGGCTACACCTTC. The gene calls are TRBV10-3 and TRBJ1-2, with D possibly being TRBD1 (6 bases). The ends were cut back, 2 bases at V and 5 bases at J, with 9 bases in the middle. This CDR3 has 13 amino acids. Per germline, CDR1 ENHRY and CDR2 SYGVKD.

The genes are TRBV6-2 or TRBV6-3 and TRBJ2-5; D remains unclear. V lost 0 bases and J 3 bases, leaving 14 bases between the germline ends. Germline V gene sequence: CDR1 MNHEY, CDR2 SVGEGT. The CDR3 is made up of 16 amino acids. The chain's CDR3 is CASSYSPREMEETQYF. The CDR3, as DNA: TGTGCCAGCAGTTACTCCCCCCGTGAAATGGAAGAGACCCAGTACTTC.

The V and J genes are TRBV4-2 and TRBJ2-1, with TRBD2 matching 8 bases. Trimming at V came to 3 bases and at J to 13 bases, leaving 8 bases not matched to a gene. Germline V CDR1 and CDR2: LGHNA, YNFKEQ. The CDR3 is 13 amino acids. Here the CDR3 DNA reads TGTGCCAGCAGCCAGGGGACTAGACCCAACCAGTTCTTC. This sequence encodes CASSQGTRPNQFF.